Below, 32 T cell receptor beta chains from the same sample are listed, as sequenced in a study of blood T cell repertoires in COVID-19. Data came from immunoSEQ multiplex PCR; TCRdb stores just in-frame clones and leaves some out. The table shows about 300,000 clones, with about four fifths occurring only once. Sequenced material: peripheral blood. The receptors stem from a woman aged 50 to 65 who had recovered from COVID-19.

The CDR3 region has the DNA TGTGCCAGCAGTGAAGCGCCAATGGGGAGCGGGAGGGCCCACGAGCAGTACTTC. Its protein product is CASSEAPMGSGRAHEQYF. The genes are TRBV6-1 and TRBJ2-7; 10 bases match TRBD2. With 0 bases clipped from V and 5 bases from J, the junction kept 13 bases outside the gene matches. The CDR3 spans 18 residues. Looked up from germline, CDR1 is MNHNS and CDR2 is SASEGT.

V usage is TRBV7-2 and J usage is TRBJ1-6; TRBD1 might be the D (5 bases). V was clipped by 5 bases and J by 9 bases, with 17 bases between them. The CDR3 totals 15 residues. In germline, CDR1 is SGHTA, CDR2 FQGNSA. The CDR3 DNA reads as TGTGCCAGCAGCCCCAGGGTTTATGCTAGTTCACCCCTCCACTTT. This translates into CASSPRVYASSPLHF.

The J gene is TRBJ1-4, the V gene TRBV24-1; 9 bases line up with TRBD1. J lost 8 bases, V lost 4 bases, and 10 bases had no gene match. Germline lookup yields CDR1 KGHDR and CDR2 SFDVKD. The CDR3 spans 16 residues. CDR3 amino acids: CATSDPGTGFQEKLFF. As DNA, the CDR3 is TGTGCCACCAGTGACCCCGGGACAGGGTTTCAGGAAAAACTGTTTTTT.

This clone was recorded once. The junction does not match germline at one end; this may be a read error. J is TRBJ1-6 and V is TRBV3-1 (or the pseudogene TRBV3-2); TRBD1 agrees at 8 bases. There are 15 residues in the CDR3. CDR1 is LGHDT, CDR2 YNNKEL, per germline (reference sequence). As DNA, the CDR3 is TGTGCCAGCAGCCTCAGGACAGGGTATAACTCACCCCTCCACTTT. Translation: CASSLRTGYNSPLHF.

The CDR3, as DNA: TGTGCCAGCAGCCGCGAGAATCAGCCCCAGCATTTT. Amino acids: CASSRENQPQHF. The chain joins TRBV7-8 to TRBJ1-5; D unresolved. This CDR3 is 12 amino acids long. Between the trimmed V and J ends, which lost 5 bases and 4 bases, there was a span of 6 bases. CDR1 and CDR2 from the germline V gene are SGHVS and FQNEAQ. Supplemented by reference TRBV7-8 and TRBJ1-5, the full variable domain reads GAGVSQSPRYKVAKRGQDVALRCDPISGHVSLFWYQQALGQGPEFLTYFQNEAQLDKSGLPSDRFFAERPEGSVSTLKIQRTQQEDSAVYLCASSRENQPQHFGDGTRLSIL.

The chain carries TRBV12-3 or TRBV12-4 and TRBJ2-3, with a weak D call TRBD1 (5 bases). The CDR3 contains 13 residues. Trimming removed 5 bases from V and 8 bases from J, with 14 bases in between. The CDR3 protein is CASSPRVPGTQYF. In nucleotides, the CDR3 is TGTGCCAGCAGTCCCAGGGTACCAGGTACGCAGTATTTT.

This chain uses TRBV6-2 or TRBV6-3 with TRBJ1-5; D may be TRBD1 (5 bases). This CDR3 spans 13 amino acids. Germline V gene sequence: CDR1 MNHEY, CDR2 SVGEGT. V lost 4 bases and J lost 6, with 10 bases in between. The CDR3 sequence: CASSWEGRQPQHF. The CDR3 DNA reads TGTGCCAGCAGTTGGGAGGGACGTCAGCCCCAGCATTTT.

The chain employs TRBV5-1 and TRBJ2-3, with 10 positions matching TRBD1. Trimming removed 2 bases from V and 3 bases from J; junction bases left unmatched: 6. The germline V gene has CDR1 SGHRS and CDR2 YFSETQ. The CDR3 loop spans 16 amino acids. The CDR3, as DNA: TGCGCCAGCAGCTTCTTTCCGGGACAGGGGACAGATACGCAGTATTTT. Its translation: CASSFFPGQGTDTQYF.

In this sample, this clone turned up a few times. This chain uses TRBV21-1 with TRBJ1-2; TRBD1 is the table's D call, not checked against the DNA. TRBV21-1 is termed a pseudogene. The CDR3 length is 11 residues. This CDR3 is CARQVRYGYTF. The CDR3 nucleotides read TGTGCCAGACAGGTTCGTTATGGCTACACCTTC.

This clone was seen once. The chain recombines TRBV9 with TRBJ2-1; D is possibly TRBD1 (6 bases). V was trimmed by 0 bases and J by 5 bases, leaving 12 bases between them. Germline V gene sequence: CDR1 SGDLS, CDR2 YYNGEE. The CDR3 loop spans 15 amino acids. CDR3: CASSVAPGENNEQFF. CDR3 in DNA: TGTGCCAGCAGCGTAGCTCCAGGGGAAAACAATGAGCAGTTCTTC.

This chain connects TRBV5-6 to TRBJ2-1; 10 nucleotides align to TRBD2. CDR3 size: 18 residues. Germline assignment: CDR1 SGHDT and CDR2 YYEEEE. V shed 3 bases, J shed 0 bases, and the junction held 9 bases outside the gene matches. The CDR3: CASSSRTSGSYSYNEQFF. The CDR3 bases are TGTGCCAGCAGCTCCCGGACTAGCGGTTCGTACTCCTACAATGAGCAGTTCTTC. The full variable domain, with the rest looked up from reference TRBV5-6 and TRBJ2-1, is DAGVTQSPTHLIKTRGQQVTLRCSPKSGHDTVSWYQQALGQGPQFIFQYYEEEERQRGNFPDRFSGHQFPNYSSELNVNALLLGDSALYLCASSSRTSGSYSYNEQFFGPGTRLTVL.

The chain has TRBV5-1 and TRBJ1-2; no definite D call. V gave up 1 base and J gave up 4 bases, with 14 bases separating them. The CDR3 contains 15 residues. Looked up from germline, CDR1 is SGHRS and CDR2 is YFSETQ. In DNA form, the CDR3 reads TGCGCCAGCAGCTTGTCCCCTGAGGGTGGCTATGGCTACACCTTC. Amino acid sequence: CASSLSPEGGYGYTF. The complete variable domain, with remaining parts taken from reference TRBV5-1 and TRBJ1-2, reads KAGVTQTPRYLIKTRGQQVTLSCSPISGHRSVSWYQQTPGQGLQFLFEYFSETQRNKGNFPGRFSGRQFSNSRSEMNVSTLELGDSALYLCASSLSPEGGYGYTFGSGTRLTVV.

The chain has TRBV5-6 and TRBJ1-1; D possibly corresponds to TRBD1 (5 bases). The length of the CDR3 is 15 residues. CDR1 and CDR2 (germline): SGHDT, YYEEEE. Trimming removed 4 bases from V and 5 bases from J, with 18 bases in between. The DNA of the CDR3 is TGTGCCAGCAGCCCCCTCGGGGGAGGAGGGACTGAAGCTTTCTTT. Translation: CASSPLGGGGTEAFF.

The rearrangement uses TRBV6-5 and TRBJ2-2; the D gene is possibly TRBD1 (7 bases). Germline lookup yields CDR1 MNHEY and CDR2 SVGAGI. V lost 2 bases and J lost 5, with 12 bases in between. CDR3 length: 15 amino acids. The CDR3 DNA sequence: TGTGCCAGCAGTTACGGAGGGGGCCGAACCGGGGAGCTGTTTTTT. Translating gives CASSYGGGRTGELFF.

This clone came up once. The chain recombines TRBV4-3 with TRBJ1-1; D is undetermined. Trimming cost V 0 bases and J 11 bases, with 16 bases left between them. The CDR3 is 14 amino acids. Germline V lookup: CDR1 LGHNA, CDR2 YSLEER. The CDR3 DNA sequence: TGCGCCAGCAGCCAAGATCGGGAGGGATCCACGGCTTTCTTT. Translation: CASSQDREGSTAFF.

This clone was observed many times. CDR3 region: CASTNLGVIAQYF. In DNA, the CDR3 is TGTGCCAGCACCAACCTGGGAGTGATAGCGCAGTATTTT. This chain joins TRBV12-3 or TRBV12-4 and TRBJ2-3; possible D gene TRBD2, 5 bases. The CDR3 covers 13 residues. Between the trimmed V and J ends, which lost 7 bases and 10 bases, there was a span of 18 bases.

This rearrangement joins TRBV7-2 to TRBJ1-1, with D possibly matching TRBD1 (6 bases). The length of the CDR3 is 15 residues. Trimming shortened V by 1 base and J by 1 base, and 10 bases separated the two germline ends. Germline CDR1 SGHTA, CDR2 FQGNSA. The CDR3 region is CASSLGGHRNTEAFF. The DNA for the CDR3 is TGTGCCAGCAGCTTAGGGGGACATAGGAACACTGAAGCTTTCTTT.

The chain joins TRBV7-2 to TRBJ1-2; 7 nucleotides agree with TRBD1. Looked up from germline, CDR1 is SGHTA and CDR2 is FQGNSA. The CDR3 consists of 15 residues. The V and J ends lost 2 bases and 2 bases, in that order; junction bases with no gene match: 5. CDR3 coding DNA: TGTGCCAGCAGCTTAAGCCGGGACAGAAACTATGGCTACACCTTC. This sequence encodes CASSLSRDRNYGYTF.

The J gene is TRBJ1-3, the V gene TRBV28; TRBD1 might be the D (6 bases). Germline V gene sequence: CDR1 MDHEN, CDR2 SYDVKM. The CDR3 totals 15 residues. The ends were cut back, 3 bases at V and 2 bases at J, with 11 bases in the middle. The chain's CDR3 is CASSFPAGAGNTIYF. CDR3 coding DNA: TGTGCCAGCAGTTTCCCGGCAGGGGCTGGAAACACCATATATTTT.

The V and J genes are TRBV30 and TRBJ2-7, with TRBD1 matching 7 bases. This CDR3 is built from 14 residues. V lost 5 bases to trimming and J lost 8 bases; unmatched junction nucleotides: 15. From germline, CDR1 is GTSNPN and CDR2 SVGIG (reference sequence). The CDR3 region is CAWGVSNRGQQQYF. The CDR3 coding sequence is TGTGCCTGGGGGGTCTCAAACAGGGGCCAGCAGCAGTACTTC.

V usage is TRBV6-2 or TRBV6-3 and J usage is TRBJ1-2; D is possibly TRBD1 (5 bases). The ends were cut back, 5 bases at V and 2 bases at J, with 9 bases in the middle. The CDR3 has 13 amino acids. CDR1 MNHEY and CDR2 SVGEGT come from the germline V gene. CDR3 sequence (DNA): TGTGCCAGCAGTCCCGACAGCAACTATGGCTACACCTTC. It yields the protein CASSPDSNYGYTF.

The chain combines TRBV7-8 with TRBJ2-5; TRBD1 aligns across 9 bases. V was clipped by 5 bases and J by 2 bases; unmatched bases: 3. The CDR3 runs 14 residues. CDR1 and CDR2 from the germline V gene are SGHVS and FQNEAQ. The CDR3 nucleotides read TGTGCCAGCAGCCTCGGACAGGGGCAAGAGACCCAGTACTTC. Amino acid sequence: CASSLGQGQETQYF.

The chain links TRBV7-3 to TRBJ2-3; possibly TRBD1 for D (5 bases). The CDR3 extends over 16 amino acids. Germline lookup yields CDR1 SGHTA and CDR2 FQGTGA. V gave up 1 base and J gave up 5 bases, with 16 bases separating them. CDR3 loop: CASSLNPGPPRDTQYF. CDR3 nucleotide sequence: TGTGCCAGCAGCTTAAACCCAGGGCCGCCGAGAGATACGCAGTATTTT.

This clone appeared a single time. This sequence joins TRBV4-2 and TRBJ2-3; TRBD2 matches at 11 bases. This CDR3 comprises 15 residues. Germline CDR1 and CDR2: LGHNA and YNFKEQ. V gave up 6 bases and J gave up 5 bases; unmatched junction bases: 7. The CDR3 loop reads CASRHLAGGRDTQYF. The DNA of the CDR3 is TGTGCCAGCAGGCACTTAGCGGGGGGGCGAGATACGCAGTATTTT.

The V and J genes are TRBV3-1 (or the pseudogene TRBV3-2) and TRBJ1-2, with a weak D call TRBD1 (6 bases). Germline V CDR1 and CDR2: LGHDT, YNNKEL (reference sequence). V lost 1 base to trimming and J lost 2 bases, with 14 bases between them. This CDR3 contains 16 residues. CDR3 nucleotides: TGTGCCAGCAGCCAAGTAGGGGGAGGGAGCAACTATGGCTACACCTTC. Its translation is CASSQVGGGSNYGYTF.

This clone was counted once. V gene TRBV11-3 combines with J gene TRBJ2-1, with 10 bases aligning to TRBD1. Germline lookup yields CDR1 SGHNT and CDR2 YENEEA. The CDR3 runs 14 residues. The V segment lost 5 bases and the J segment 6 bases; nucleotides outside the gene matches: 4. The CDR3 DNA reads TGTGCCAGCAGCCTCCGGGACAGGGGCAATGAGCAGTTCTTC. Residues: CASSLRDRGNEQFF.

The rearrangement links TRBV30 to TRBJ1-5, with 8 bases matching TRBD1. After removal of 2 bases from V and 3 bases from J, the junction contained 0 bases not matched to a gene. This CDR3 is built from 13 residues. CDR1 is GTSNPN and CDR2 is SVGIG in the germline V gene (reference sequence). CDR3 in amino acids: CAWSQGANQPQHF. The CDR3 coding sequence is TGTGCCTGGAGTCAGGGGGCCAATCAGCCCCAGCATTTT.

The chain couples TRBV6-2 or TRBV6-3 to TRBJ1-5, with D unresolved. Germline CDR1 is MNHEY and CDR2 is SVGEGT. This CDR3 has 12 residues. V lost 5 bases and J lost 6, with 8 bases in between. The CDR3, as DNA: TGTGCCAGCAGTCAAACGGGTCAGCCCCAGCATTTT. Residues: CASSQTGQPQHF.

V and J are TRBV28 and TRBJ2-3, with 9 bases lining up with TRBD2. Germline V gene sequence: CDR1 MDHEN, CDR2 SYDVKM. CDR3 length equals 15 residues. After removal of 2 bases from V and 7 bases from J, the junction contained 7 bases not matched to a gene. This chain's CDR3 is CASSLRPSGTNTQYF. CDR3 nucleotides: TGTGCCAGCAGTTTAAGGCCTAGCGGGACAAATACGCAGTATTTT. The full variable domain, with the rest looked up from reference TRBV28 and TRBJ2-3, is DVKVTQSSRYLVKRTGEKVFLECVQDMDHENMFWYRQDPGLGLRLIYFSYDVKMKEKGDIPEGYSVSREKKERFSLILESASTNQTSMYLCASSLRPSGTNTQYFGPGTRLTVL.

This chain connects TRBV6-5 to TRBJ2-1; D gene uncertain. The CDR3 covers 13 residues. CDR1 is MNHEY, CDR2 SVGAGI, per germline. V dropped 8 bases and J dropped 8 bases, with 16 bases sitting between them. In DNA form, the CDR3 reads TGTGCCAGCCGCTGGCCTCAGGTTGATGAGCAGTTCTTC. This sequence encodes CASRWPQVDEQFF.

The chain links TRBV28 to TRBJ1-2; the match to TRBD1 covers 9 bases. CDR1 is MDHEN, CDR2 SYDVKM, per germline. The V gene end was trimmed by 7 bases and the J gene end by 7 bases; junction bases not matched to a gene: 7. This CDR3 contains 13 residues. The CDR3 loop is CASTPTGGFGYTF. The CDR3 DNA sequence: TGTGCCAGCACCCCGACAGGGGGGTTTGGCTACACCTTC.

CDR3 coding DNA: TGTGCCAGCAGTCCCCCGGGACAGGGTATAGCCGGGGAGCTGTTTTTT. This translates into CASSPPGQGIAGELFF. The J gene is TRBJ2-2, the V gene TRBV7-2; the match to TRBD1 covers 9 bases. The junction had 11 bases not matched to a gene; V was cut back by 6 bases and J by 6 bases. Germline values: CDR1 SGHTA, CDR2 FQGNSA. This CDR3 is 16 amino acids long.